This TCR beta chain was documented in a study of vaccination effects on CD4 cells after COVID-19. Study overall: Samples collected post-vaccine were obtained a median of 72 days after the second dose.

Generated by immunoSEQ multiplex PCR, the TCRdb table keeps only in-frame clones and is missing some. The profile shows over 25,000 clones, almost 80% of them singletons. The CDR3 runs 16 residues. The ends lost 6 bases at V and 0 bases at J; junction bases unmatched: 7. Germline V gene data show CDR1 as MDHEN and CDR2 as SYDVKM. Concerning this clone itself: Its antigen remains unidentified.

Antigen-specific CD4+ T cells were expanded with viral peptide pools in the ViraFEST assay before sequencing. On day 10 of culture, CD4+ T cells were separated out. Participants were given two doses of BNT162b2 or mRNA-1273 vaccine. IL-2 at about 10 IU/ml and peptides at 8 to 10 ug/ml were added to cultured PBMC, fewer than 2.5 million per well. The receptor's source is a human donor who received a COVID-19 vaccine. Some clones in this sample may be carry-over from other donors' samples. The starting material was CD4+ T cells from PBMCs cultured with SARS-CoV-2 spike peptides, obtained after COVID-19 vaccination. V is TRBV28 and J is TRBJ2-2; 7 nucleotides align to TRBD1. CDR3 DNA sequence: TGTGCCAGCAGCCGAACGGGACAGCCGAACACCGGGGAGCTGTTTTTT. Encoded protein: CASSRTGQPNTGELFF. The variable domain in full, completed from reference TRBV28 and TRBJ2-2, reads DVKVTQSSRYLVKRTGEKVFLECVQDMDHENMFWYRQDPGLGLRLIYFSYDVKMKEKGDIPEGYSVSREKKERFSLILESASTNQTSMYLCASSRTGQPNTGELFFGEGSRLTVL.